These 19 T cell receptor beta chains originate from one sample sequenced in a study of cytomegalovirus exposure and HLA in healthy donors (dated by TCRdb to 2015 to 2018). Libraries were prepared through the immunoSEQ multiplex PCR assay. For the multiplex PCR, a mixture combining 60 forward primers for TCR Vbeta segments and 13 reverse primers for TCR Jbeta segments was used. Not all clones reach the TCRdb copy of this immuneACCESS table, which keeps in-frame sequences only. Checked studies attribute under half of the gap to unresolved V genes and leave the rest unexplained. The sample contains roughly 200,000 clones, 70% to 75% of them found a single time. Jointly, the top ten make up about 3% of the sample. Sequencing used PBMCs. These receptors all come from a male donor in good health and CMV-seronegative.

J is TRBJ2-2 and V is TRBV7-3; no reliable D call. The V gene's germline CDR1 is SGHTA and CDR2 FQGTGA. This CDR3 spans 12 amino acids. The V end lost 5 bases, the J end lost 2 bases, and 3 bases lay between the germline ends. CDR3 bases: TGTGCCAGCAGCCTTAACACCGGGGAGCTGTTTTTT. It yields the protein CASSLNTGELFF.

The V gene is TRBV7-9, the J gene TRBJ2-5, with D perhaps TRBD1 (6 bases). V gave up 1 base and J gave up 5 bases, with 14 bases separating them. The CDR3 runs 15 residues. Germline lookup yields CDR1 SEHNR and CDR2 FQNEAQ (reference sequence). The chain's CDR3 is CASSLGDTLRETQYF. The CDR3 nucleotides are TGTGCCAGCAGCTTAGGGGACACCCTCAGGGAGACCCAGTACTTC.

V gene TRBV28 combines with J gene TRBJ1-1, with D hard to call. This CDR3 spans 14 amino acids. Per the germline V gene, CDR1 is MDHEN and CDR2 is SYDVKM. Deletions cut 2 bases from V and 1 base from J, with 8 bases between. Written as DNA, the CDR3 is TGTGCCAGCAGTTTAATTTTTAGGAACACTGAAGCTTTCTTT. It yields the protein CASSLIFRNTEAFF. Full variable domain (rest looked up from reference TRBV28 and TRBJ1-1): DVKVTQSSRYLVKRTGEKVFLECVQDMDHENMFWYRQDPGLGLRLIYFSYDVKMKEKGDIPEGYSVSREKKERFSLILESASTNQTSMYLCASSLIFRNTEAFFGQGTRLTVV.

The chain is built from TRBV19 and TRBJ1-5; TRBD1 agrees at 8 bases. V gave up 7 bases and J gave up 5 bases; unmatched junction bases: 10. The CDR3 has 15 residues. Germline CDR1 and CDR2: LNHDA and SQIVND (reference sequence). The CDR3 is CASTYGTRGHQPQHF. CDR3 bases: TGTGCCAGTACCTATGGGACCAGGGGGCATCAGCCCCAGCATTTT.

The chain links TRBV6-5 to TRBJ2-5; D not certain. CDR3 length: 13 amino acids. Trimming pared 3 bases from V and 2 bases from J, leaving 7 bases between. CDR1 MNHEY and CDR2 SVGAGI come from the germline V gene. CDR3 nucleotides: TGTGCCAGCAGTTATGGCAGTCAAGAGACCCAGTACTTC. It yields the protein CASSYGSQETQYF.

CDR3 nucleotides: TGCAGCGTGGGGGGCTATGGCTACACCTTC. Its protein is CSVGGYGYTF. The chain recombines TRBV29-1 with TRBJ1-2; D might be TRBD1 (5 bases). This CDR3 region has 10 residues. CDR1 SQVTM and CDR2 ANQGSEA come from the germline V gene. Trimming cost V 6 bases and J 4 bases, with 6 bases left between them.

The chain uses TRBV28 and TRBJ2-7; TRBD2 is a possible D gene (5 bases). Germline lookup yields CDR1 MDHEN and CDR2 SYDVKM. The V end lost 6 bases, the J end lost 0 bases, and 15 bases lay between the germline ends. CDR3 length equals 15 residues. The CDR3 is CASSPRTPYSYEQYF. The CDR3, as DNA: TGTGCCAGCAGCCCCCGGACTCCTTACTCCTACGAGCAGTACTTC.

This chain uses TRBV5-1 with TRBJ2-6; 7 bases are a match to TRBD1. Germline V gene lookup returns CDR1 SGHRS and CDR2 YFSETQ. CDR3 size: 16 residues. V shed 7 bases and J 2 bases; nucleotides not matched to a gene: 9. Here the CDR3 reads CASRYDRGPGANVLTF. The CDR3 DNA reads TGCGCCAGCCGGTACGATAGGGGGCCTGGGGCCAACGTCCTGACTTTC.

The V and J genes are TRBV6-5 and TRBJ1-4; D not certain. Germline V lookup: CDR1 MNHEY, CDR2 SVGAGI. V gave up 3 bases and J gave up 8 bases, with 13 bases separating them. This CDR3 has 14 amino acids. This chain's CDR3 is CASSYSRRFEKLFF. The CDR3 nucleotides read TGTGCCAGCAGTTATTCGCGGCGTTTCGAAAAACTGTTTTTT.

This clone was recorded once. The chain carries TRBV5-1 and TRBJ2-1, with 9 bases identical to TRBD2. Germline V gene lookup returns CDR1 SGHRS and CDR2 YFSETQ. The ends lost 6 bases at V and 8 bases at J; junction bases unmatched: 12. The CDR3 spans 15 residues. As DNA, the CDR3 is TGCGCCAGCAACGCGGGAGGGCCCTCAGGTCATGAGCAGTTCTTC. Encoded protein: CASNAGGPSGHEQFF.

This clone was observed once. J is TRBJ1-5 and V is TRBV7-9; unclear D gene. The CDR3 sequence is 12 residues long. The V and J ends lost 3 bases and 5 bases respectively, with 5 bases between them. The germline gives CDR1 SEHNR, CDR2 FQNEAQ (reference sequence). CDR3 in amino acids: CASSFPDQPQHF. For the CDR3, the DNA is TGTGCCAGCAGCTTTCCAGATCAGCCCCAGCATTTT.

Comments on this clone: The same CDR3 arises from other DNA sequences in this sample as well. This chain links TRBV7-2 with TRBJ2-5; D possibly corresponds to TRBD2 (6 bases). The J call is uncertain, as TRBJ2-7 better fits the DNA end. The CDR3 loop spans 15 amino acids. Germline V CDR1 and CDR2: SGHTA, FQGNSA. CDR3 sequence (DNA): TGTGCCAGCAGCTTAACCGGGACTGGGAGCTACGAGCAGTACTTC. Its translation: CASSLTGTGSYEQYF.

This clone is medium-sized (0.01 to 0.1%) within its sample. The V and J genes are TRBV10-3 and TRBJ1-5; D not certain. V dropped 0 bases and J dropped 4 bases, with 7 bases sitting between them. In germline, CDR1 is ENHRY, CDR2 SYGVKD. There are 14 residues in the CDR3. This CDR3 reads CAISESHKNQPQHF. For the CDR3, the DNA is TGTGCCATCAGTGAGTCGCACAAGAATCAGCCCCAGCATTTT.

The chain employs TRBV4-1 and TRBJ1-5; D is possibly TRBD1 (5 bases). Germline V gene sequence: CDR1 MGHRA, CDR2 YSYEKL. V was clipped by 1 base and J by 6 bases, with 13 bases between them. The CDR3 spans 15 residues. The CDR3 DNA sequence: TGCGCCAGCAGCCAAGGGCCAGGAGGGACTCAGCCCCAGCATTTT. Translated: CASSQGPGGTQPQHF.

This chain links TRBV4-3 with TRBJ2-7, with 11 bases that match TRBD2. The CDR3 is made up of 15 amino acids. The V gene end was trimmed by 1 base and the J gene end by 2 bases; junction bases not matched to a gene: 1. The germline gives CDR1 LGHNA, CDR2 YSLEER. The CDR3 nucleotides are TGCGCCAGCAGCCAAGGGACTAGCGGGCCCTACGAGCAGTACTTC. Translating gives CASSQGTSGPYEQYF.

The table lists this clone with a few counts. The rearrangement joins TRBV4-2 to TRBJ2-1; TRBD2 matches at 8 bases. The CDR3 is made up of 16 amino acids. Trimming at V came to 3 bases and at J to 6 bases, leaving 10 bases not matched to a gene. Germline values: CDR1 LGHNA, CDR2 YNFKEQ. CDR3 nucleotides: TGTGCCAGCAGCCAGGAGCGGGAGAGGTTAGGCAATGAGCAGTTCTTC. It encodes CASSQERERLGNEQFF.

The rearrangement uses TRBV28 and TRBJ1-5, with 9 bases identical to TRBD1. The CDR3 is made up of 16 amino acids. Germline lookup yields CDR1 MDHEN and CDR2 SYDVKM. The V gene end was trimmed by 6 bases and the J gene end by 1 base; junction bases not matched to a gene: 7. CDR3 loop: CASRVTGGSSNQPQHF. CDR3 DNA sequence: TGTGCCAGCAGAGTCACAGGGGGCTCGAGCAATCAGCCCCAGCATTTT. The full variable domain, its missing parts supplied by reference TRBV28 and TRBJ1-5, is DVKVTQSSRYLVKRTGEKVFLECVQDMDHENMFWYRQDPGLGLRLIYFSYDVKMKEKGDIPEGYSVSREKKERFSLILESASTNQTSMYLCASRVTGGSSNQPQHFGDGTRLSIL.

The gene calls are TRBV19 and TRBJ1-5, with D unclear. The germline V and J ends were trimmed by 7 bases and 3 bases, with 16 bases remaining between them. Germline V CDR1 and CDR2: LNHDA, SQIVND (reference sequence). The CDR3 has 15 amino acids. The CDR3 protein is CASIPMGDFNQPQHF. The CDR3 region has the DNA TGTGCCAGTATCCCCATGGGTGACTTCAATCAGCCCCAGCATTTT.

The chain couples TRBV30 to TRBJ2-7; 9 bases fit TRBD1. Germline V gene lookup returns CDR1 GTSNPN and CDR2 SVGIG (reference sequence). With 3 bases clipped from V and 2 bases from J, the junction kept 8 bases outside the gene matches. The length of the CDR3 is 15 residues. This chain's CDR3 is CAWSRDREITYEQYF. The CDR3 nucleotides are TGTGCCTGGAGCCGGGACAGGGAAATTACCTACGAGCAGTACTTC.